One T cell receptor beta chain is described in this entry. Its antigen is unidentified. Blood was collected once per donor into heparin, averaging approximately 0.11 L. This specimen comes from a study of beta chain features in type 1 diabetes. Germline CDR1 is SGHRS and CDR2 is YFSETQ. V trimming: 3 bases; J trimming: 8 bases; junction bases outside the gene matches: 7. The CDR3 totals 14 residues. General observations from the study: Individuals with type 1 diabetes displayed fewer insertions and more deletions at VDJ junctions. Across all four CD4+ subsets, people with type 1 diabetes showed modestly shorter TCRB CDR3s.

Expressed TCRB transcripts were sequenced because the entire RNA isolate underwent reverse transcription. The assay was immunoSEQ multiplex PCR, and TCRdb's table has in-frame clones only and misses some. The sample includes 200,000 to 300,000 clones, approximately 11% of them seen just once. This TCR came from a man between 25 and 39 years old with type 1 diabetes. The chain links TRBV5-1 to TRBJ2-1, with 8 bases identical to TRBD1. Sequences were obtained from naive CD4+ T cells from blood. As DNA, the CDR3 is TGCGCCAGCAGCTGGCGGACAGGGTCCGATGAGCAGTTCTTC. This codes for CASSWRTGSDEQFF. The full variable domain, in which reference TRBV5-1 and TRBJ2-1 provide the parts outside the CDR3, is KAGVTQTPRYLIKTRGQQVTLSCSPISGHRSVSWYQQTPGQGLQFLFEYFSETQRNKGNFPGRFSGRQFSNSRSEMNVSTLELGDSALYLCASSWRTGSDEQFFGPGTRLTVL.